This T cell receptor beta chain is drawn from a study of OX40 agonist ivuxolimab in advanced cancers. Whole-study results and caveats: The 0.1-3.0 mg/kg partial responders had among the lowest clonal expansion.

V was pared by 0 bases and J by 2 bases, with 8 bases between. The CDR3 runs 14 residues. Germline loops: CDR1 MNHNS, CDR2 SASEGT. By share, this clone counts as medium-sized. Its target is unknown. The protocol was immunoSEQ multiplex PCR, while the TCRdb copy is restricted to in-frame clones and leaves out a portion. The profile shows about 83,000 clones, less than 85% of them singletons. Sample: CD4+ or CD8+ T cells sorted from blood, taken in a trial of the OX40 agonist ivuxolimab. The TCR sequence derives from an adult with an advanced solid tumor such as melanoma, head and neck, liver or kidney cancer. V is TRBV6-1 and J is TRBJ2-7; D is ambiguous. The CDR3 nucleotides read TGTGCCAGCAGTGAAGCGAGAAGTCCCTACGAGCAGTACTTC. Translated, it gives CASSEARSPYEQYF.